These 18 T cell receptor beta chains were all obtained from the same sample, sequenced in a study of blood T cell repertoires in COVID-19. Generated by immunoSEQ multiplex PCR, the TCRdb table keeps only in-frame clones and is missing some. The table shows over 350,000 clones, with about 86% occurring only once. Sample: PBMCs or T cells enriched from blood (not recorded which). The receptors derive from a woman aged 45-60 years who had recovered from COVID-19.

In DNA form, the CDR3 reads TGCGCCAGCAGCTTGGCTACAGGGGCCTACACTGAAGCTTTCTTT. It specifies CASSLATGAYTEAFF. The chain combines TRBV5-1 with TRBJ1-1; 7 bases align to TRBD1. The CDR3 is made up of 15 amino acids. Germline V gene lookup returns CDR1 SGHRS and CDR2 YFSETQ. The junction had 5 bases not matched to a gene; V was cut back by 0 bases and J by 3 bases.

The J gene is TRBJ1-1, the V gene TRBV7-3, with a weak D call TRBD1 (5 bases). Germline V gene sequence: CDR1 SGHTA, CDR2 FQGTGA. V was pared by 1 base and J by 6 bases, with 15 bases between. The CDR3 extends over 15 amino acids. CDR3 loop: CASSLNQGTVSEAFF. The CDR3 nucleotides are TGTGCCAGCAGCTTAAATCAGGGTACGGTCTCTGAAGCTTTCTTT.

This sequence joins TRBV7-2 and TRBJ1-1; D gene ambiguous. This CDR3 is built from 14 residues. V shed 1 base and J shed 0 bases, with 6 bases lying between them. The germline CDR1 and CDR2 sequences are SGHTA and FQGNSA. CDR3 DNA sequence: TGTGCCAGCAGCTTAGGGCGGATGAACACTGAAGCTTTCTTT. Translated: CASSLGRMNTEAFF. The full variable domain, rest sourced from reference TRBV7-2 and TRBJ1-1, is GAGVSQSPSNKVTEKGKDVELRCDPISGHTALYWYRQSLGQGLEFLIYFQGNSAPDKSGLPSDRFSAERTGGSVSTLTIQRTQQEDSAVYLCASSLGRMNTEAFFGQGTRLTVV.

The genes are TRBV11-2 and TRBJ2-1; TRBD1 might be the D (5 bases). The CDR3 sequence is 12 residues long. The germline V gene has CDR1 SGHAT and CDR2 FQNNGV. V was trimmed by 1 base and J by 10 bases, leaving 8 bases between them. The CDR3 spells CASSLGGEEQFF. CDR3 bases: TGTGCCAGCAGCTTAGGGGGCGAGGAGCAGTTCTTC.

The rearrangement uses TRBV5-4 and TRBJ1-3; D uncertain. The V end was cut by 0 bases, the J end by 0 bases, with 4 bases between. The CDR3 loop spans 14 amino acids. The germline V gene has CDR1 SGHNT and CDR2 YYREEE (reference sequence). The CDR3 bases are TGTGCCAGCAGCTTGGCAGGCTCTGGAAACACCATATATTTT. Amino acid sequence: CASSLAGSGNTIYF. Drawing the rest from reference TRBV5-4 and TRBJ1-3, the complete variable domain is ETGVTQSPTHLIKTRGQQVTLRCSSQSGHNTVSWYQQALGQGPQFIFQYYREEENGRGNFPPRFSGLQFPNYSSELNVNALELDDSALYLCASSLAGSGNTIYFGEGSWLTVV.

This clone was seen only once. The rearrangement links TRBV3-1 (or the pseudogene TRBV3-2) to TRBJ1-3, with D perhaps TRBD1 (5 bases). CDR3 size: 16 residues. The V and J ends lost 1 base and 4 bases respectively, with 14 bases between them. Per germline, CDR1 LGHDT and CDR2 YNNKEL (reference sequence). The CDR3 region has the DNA TGTGCCAGCAGCCAAGTAATTGGGGCGAAAGGAAACACCATATATTTT. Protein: CASSQVIGAKGNTIYF.

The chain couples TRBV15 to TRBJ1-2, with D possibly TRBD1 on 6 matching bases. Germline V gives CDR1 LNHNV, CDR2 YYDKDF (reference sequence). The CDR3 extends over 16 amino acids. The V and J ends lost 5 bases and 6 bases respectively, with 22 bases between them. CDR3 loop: CATSSTWGEQGDGYTF. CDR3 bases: TGTGCCACCAGCTCCACTTGGGGAGAACAGGGTGATGGCTACACCTTC.

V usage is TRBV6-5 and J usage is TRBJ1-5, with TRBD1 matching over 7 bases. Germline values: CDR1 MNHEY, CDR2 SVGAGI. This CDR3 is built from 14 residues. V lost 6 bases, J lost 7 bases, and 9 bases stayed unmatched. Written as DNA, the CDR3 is TGTGCCAGCAGACTAGACAGGGTGATACAGCCCCAGCATTTT. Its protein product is CASRLDRVIQPQHF.

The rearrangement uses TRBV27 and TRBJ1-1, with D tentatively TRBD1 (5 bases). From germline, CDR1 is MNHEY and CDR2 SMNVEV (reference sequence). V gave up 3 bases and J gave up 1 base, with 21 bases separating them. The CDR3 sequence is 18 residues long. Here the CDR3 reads CASSFAAYIGGGNTEAFF. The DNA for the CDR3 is TGTGCCAGCAGTTTCGCCGCGTACATTGGGGGGGGGAACACTGAAGCTTTCTTT.

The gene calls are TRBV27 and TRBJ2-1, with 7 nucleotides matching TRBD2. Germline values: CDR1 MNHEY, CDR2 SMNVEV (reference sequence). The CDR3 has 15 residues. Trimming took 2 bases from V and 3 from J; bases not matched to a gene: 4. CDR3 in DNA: TGTGCCAGCAGTTTAGCGGGGGACGACTACAATGAGCAGTTCTTC. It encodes CASSLAGDDYNEQFF.

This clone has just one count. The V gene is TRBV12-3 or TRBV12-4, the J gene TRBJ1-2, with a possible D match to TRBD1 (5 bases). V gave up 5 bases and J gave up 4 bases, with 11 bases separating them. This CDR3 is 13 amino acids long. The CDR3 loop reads CASSQRQLYGYTF. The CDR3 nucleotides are TGTGCCAGCAGTCAGCGACAGCTCTATGGCTACACCTTC.

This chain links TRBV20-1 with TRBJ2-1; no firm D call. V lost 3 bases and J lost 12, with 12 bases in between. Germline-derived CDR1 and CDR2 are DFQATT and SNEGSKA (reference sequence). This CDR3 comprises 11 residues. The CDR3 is CSASTPRGQFF. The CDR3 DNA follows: TGCAGTGCTAGTACGCCCCGAGGGCAGTTCTTC.

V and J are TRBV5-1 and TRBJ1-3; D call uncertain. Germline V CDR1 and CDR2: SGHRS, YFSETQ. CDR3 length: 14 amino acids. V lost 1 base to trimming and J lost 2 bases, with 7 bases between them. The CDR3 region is CASSLSETGNTIYF. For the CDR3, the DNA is TGCGCCAGCAGCTTGTCCGAGACTGGAAACACCATATATTTT.

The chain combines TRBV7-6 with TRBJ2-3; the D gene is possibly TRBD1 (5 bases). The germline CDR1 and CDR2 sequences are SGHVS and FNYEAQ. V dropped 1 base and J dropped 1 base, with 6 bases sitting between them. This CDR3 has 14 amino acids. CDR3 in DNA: TGTGCCAGCAGCTTAGTAGGGGGCACAGATACGCAGTATTTT. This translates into CASSLVGGTDTQYF.

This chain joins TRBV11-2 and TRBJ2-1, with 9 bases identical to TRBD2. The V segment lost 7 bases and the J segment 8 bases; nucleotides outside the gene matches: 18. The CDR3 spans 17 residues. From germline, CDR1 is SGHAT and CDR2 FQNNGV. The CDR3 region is CASNTPFPGTSFDEQFF. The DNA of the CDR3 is TGTGCCAGCAACACCCCCTTTCCCGGGACTAGCTTTGATGAGCAGTTCTTC.

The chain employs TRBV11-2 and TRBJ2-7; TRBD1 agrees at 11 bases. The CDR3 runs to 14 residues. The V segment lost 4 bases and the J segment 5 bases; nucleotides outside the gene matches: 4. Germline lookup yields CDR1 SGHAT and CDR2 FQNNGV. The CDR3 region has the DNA TGTGCCAGCAGCTACCGGGACAGGGGGAACGAGCAGTACTTC. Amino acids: CASSYRDRGNEQYF.

CDR3 nucleotide sequence: TGTGCCAGCAGTGAGGGGAACACTGAAGCTTTCTTT. Its protein product is CASSEGNTEAFF. The chain recombines TRBV27 with TRBJ1-1; D is unresolved. Deletions cut 5 bases from V and 1 base from J, with 5 bases between. Germline assignment: CDR1 MNHEY and CDR2 SMNVEV (reference sequence). This CDR3 has 12 amino acids.

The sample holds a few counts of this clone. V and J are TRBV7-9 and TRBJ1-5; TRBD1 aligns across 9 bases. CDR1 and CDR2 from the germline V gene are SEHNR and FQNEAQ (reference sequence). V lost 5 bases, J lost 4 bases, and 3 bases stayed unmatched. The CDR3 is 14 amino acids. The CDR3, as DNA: TGTGCCAGCAGCCTGACAGGGGGAAATCAGCCCCAGCATTTT. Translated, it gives CASSLTGGNQPQHF.